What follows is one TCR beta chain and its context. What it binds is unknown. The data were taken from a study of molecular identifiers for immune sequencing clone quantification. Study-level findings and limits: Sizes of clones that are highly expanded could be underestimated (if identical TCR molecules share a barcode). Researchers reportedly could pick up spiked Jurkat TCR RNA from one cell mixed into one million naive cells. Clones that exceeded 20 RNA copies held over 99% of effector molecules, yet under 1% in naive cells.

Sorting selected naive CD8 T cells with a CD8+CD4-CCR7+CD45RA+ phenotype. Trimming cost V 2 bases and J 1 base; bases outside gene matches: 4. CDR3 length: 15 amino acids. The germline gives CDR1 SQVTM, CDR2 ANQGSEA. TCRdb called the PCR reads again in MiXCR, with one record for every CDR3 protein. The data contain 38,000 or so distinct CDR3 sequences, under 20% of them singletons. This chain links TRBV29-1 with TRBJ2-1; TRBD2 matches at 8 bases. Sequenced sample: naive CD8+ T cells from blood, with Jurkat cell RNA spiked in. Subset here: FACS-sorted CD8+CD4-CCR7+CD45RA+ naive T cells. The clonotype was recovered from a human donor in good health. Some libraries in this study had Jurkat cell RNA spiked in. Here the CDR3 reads CSVETRGGSYNEQFF. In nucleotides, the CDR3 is TGCAGCGTTGAAACTCGGGGGGGGTCCTACAATGAGCAGTTCTTC.